This TCR beta chain stems from a study of cytomegalovirus exposure and HLA in healthy donors. The study, taken as a whole, reports: CMV serostatus alone was available as immune exposure information.

Concerning this clone itself: What it recognizes is unknown.

The PCR contained 60 Vbeta and 13 Jbeta primers. The repertoire was sequenced with immunoSEQ multiplex PCR; TCRdb's copy has only in-frame clones and lacks some. This sample has some 150,000 clones, with about four fifths found just once. The V gene's germline CDR1 is SEHNR and CDR2 FQNEAQ (reference sequence). This CDR3 spans 14 amino acids. The junction had 7 bases not matched to a gene; V was cut back by 6 bases and J by 3 bases. The genes are TRBV7-9 and TRBJ2-7, with 8 bases matching TRBD2. The sequence was obtained from a woman aged 18-35 years in good health and CMV-seropositive. The specimen sequenced was PBMCs. In nucleotides, the CDR3 is TGTGCCAGCAGTGACGGGGGGGGAGGCTACGAGCAGTACTTC. It is translated as CASSDGGGGYEQYF.